The next 12 T cell receptor beta chains were all read from a single sample in a study of blood T cells in healthy people across ages. Next came a second PCR, run for about 6 to 12 cycles, which used a sample-barcoded 5' primer along with a J-beta primer mix. MiXCR was run by TCRdb on the 5' RACE reads, yielding one entry per CDR3 protein. The table has roughly 1.6 million distinct CDR3 sequences, 30% to 40% seen once. The sample was blood. All receptors come from a woman aged 25 to 39 in good health.

The V call is TRBV7-9, the J call TRBJ2-1; D possibly matches TRBD1 or TRBD2 (5 bases each). V lost 5 bases to trimming and J lost 9 bases, with 11 bases between them. CDR1 is SEHNR and CDR2 is FQNEAQ in the germline V gene (reference sequence). This CDR3 is built from 12 residues. The CDR3 here is CASSQPGTEQFF. In DNA form, the CDR3 reads TGTGCCAGCAGCCAACCCGGGACTGAGCAGTTCTTC.

CDR3 sequence reads: CASSPRGRGRSNTEAFF. The CDR3 DNA follows: TGTGCCAGCAGTCCCCGTGGTAGGGGGCGATCTAACACTGAAGCTTTCTTT. V is TRBV6-6 and J is TRBJ1-1; 7 bases match TRBD1. CDR1 is MNHNY, CDR2 SVGAGI, per germline (reference sequence). There are 17 residues in the CDR3. V lost 5 bases to trimming and J lost 2 bases; unmatched junction nucleotides: 14.

To note about this clonotype: This may come from a read error, since a much larger clone is one base off. The chain is built from TRBV29-1 and TRBJ2-1; D possibly corresponds to TRBD1 (6 bases). Trimming removed 2 bases at V and 4 bases at J, with 18 bases between. There are 16 residues in the CDR3. Germline V gene lookup returns CDR1 SQVTM and CDR2 ANQGSEA. The CDR3 loop reads CSVEPSVGDKYNEQFF. In DNA form, the CDR3 reads TGCAGCGTTGAACCAAGCGTAGGGGACAAATACAATGAGCAGTTCTTC.

This clonotype showed up just a few times. The chain combines TRBV2 with TRBJ1-2; a weak D match, TRBD1 (5 bases). The CDR3 extends over 13 amino acids. V lost 1 base, J lost 6 bases, and 9 bases lay in between. The V gene's germline CDR1 is SNHLY and CDR2 FYNNEI. The CDR3 DNA reads as TGTGCCAGCAGTGAAGTAGGGGTTCATGGCTACACCTTC. Its translation: CASSEVGVHGYTF.

This chain links TRBV20-1 with TRBJ1-2; 10 bases match TRBD1. CDR3 length equals 15 residues. Germline-derived CDR1 and CDR2 are DFQATT and SNEGSKA (reference sequence). V gave up 6 bases and J gave up 8 bases; unmatched junction bases: 15. The CDR3 region is CSATAGQGRFWGYTF. For the CDR3, the DNA is TGCAGTGCCACCGCGGGACAGGGGAGGTTCTGGGGCTACACCTTC.

This clonotype was seen a few times. The V call is TRBV5-4, the J call TRBJ2-1; 7 nucleotides agree with TRBD2. CDR1 and CDR2 from the germline V gene are SGHNT and YYREEE (reference sequence). The CDR3 covers 16 residues. The V and J ends lost 4 bases and 5 bases, in that order; junction bases with no gene match: 12. The CDR3 DNA reads TGTGCCAGCAGCCCCCAGTGGGGGGGGGGTAACAATGAGCAGTTCTTC. Translation gives CASSPQWGGGNNEQFF.

There are a few counts of this clonotype. The chain couples TRBV5-1 to TRBJ2-2, with 8 positions matching TRBD2. From germline, CDR1 is SGHRS and CDR2 YFSETQ. Trimming removed 0 bases from V and 10 bases from J; junction bases left unmatched: 8. The CDR3 contains 15 residues. Here the CDR3 reads CASSLDRGAGEELFF. Here the CDR3 DNA reads TGCGCCAGCAGCTTGGACCGGGGAGCGGGAGAGGAGCTGTTTTTT.

This clonotype was counted only a few times. The chain is built from TRBV5-1 and TRBJ2-1; D is possibly TRBD2 (5 bases). V dropped 3 bases and J dropped 10 bases, with 26 bases sitting between them. The CDR3 loop spans 17 amino acids. From germline, CDR1 is SGHRS and CDR2 YFSETQ. In nucleotides, the CDR3 is TGCGCCAGCAGCTCGAACGAGAACGGGATCCTTTTTCAGGAGCAGTTCTTC. It encodes CASSSNENGILFQEQFF.

This clonotype was observed a few times. Its ends do not fully match the called genes, so a read error is possible. The rearrangement joins TRBV20-1 to TRBJ2-3; D is possibly TRBD1 or TRBD2 (6 bases each). This CDR3 contains 14 residues. Looked up from germline, CDR1 is DFQATT and CDR2 is SNEGSKA (reference sequence). The CDR3 here is CSTRRDTSTDTQYF. The CDR3 bases are TGCAGTACTAGGCGGGACACCAGCACAGATACGCAGTATTTT.

This clonotype was seen a few times. This chain connects TRBV20-1 to TRBJ2-3, with TRBD2 identical over 9 bases. The CDR3 length is 14 residues. Germline values: CDR1 DFQATT, CDR2 SNEGSKA (reference sequence). The trim removed 8 bases at V and 0 bases at J, leaving 6 bases unmatched. CDR3 DNA sequence: TGCAGTAGGCGGGGGGGACCAAGCACAGATACGCAGTATTTT. It translates to CSRRGGPSTDTQYF.

A single count supports this clonotype. A much larger clone lies one base from this, so it may be a read error. This rearrangement joins TRBV13 to TRBJ2-3; D is perhaps TRBD1 (5 bases). Trimming took 5 bases from V and 3 from J, leaving 18 bases between them. Per the germline V gene, CDR1 is PRHDT and CDR2 is FYEKMQ (reference sequence). This CDR3 contains 16 residues. CDR3 in DNA: TGTGCCAGCAGCCCTTCGACAGCCCGGAGTACAGATACGCAGTATTTT. It encodes CASSPSTARSTDTQYF.

This clonotype has only a few counts. CDR3: CASSLARGPLEGVYNEQFF. The CDR3 DNA is TGTGCCAGCAGCTTAGCTCGGGGCCCCCTAGAGGGTGTCTACAATGAGCAGTTCTTC. V usage is TRBV11-2 and J usage is TRBJ2-1; D may correspond to TRBD1 or TRBD2 (5 bases each). The germline V gene encodes CDR1 SGHAT and CDR2 FQNNGV. The CDR3 totals 19 residues. V lost 1 base, J lost 3 bases, and 22 bases lay in between.